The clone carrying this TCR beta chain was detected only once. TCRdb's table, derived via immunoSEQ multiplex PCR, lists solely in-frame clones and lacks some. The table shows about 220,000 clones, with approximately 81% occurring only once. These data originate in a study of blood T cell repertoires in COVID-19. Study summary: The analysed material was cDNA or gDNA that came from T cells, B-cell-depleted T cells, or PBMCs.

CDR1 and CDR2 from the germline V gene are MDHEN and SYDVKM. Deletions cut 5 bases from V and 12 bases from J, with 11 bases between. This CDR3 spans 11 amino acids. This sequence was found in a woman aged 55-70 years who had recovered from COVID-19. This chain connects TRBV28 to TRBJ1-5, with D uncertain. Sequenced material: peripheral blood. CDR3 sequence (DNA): TGTGCCAGCAGTCACTCCCGGGTCCAGCATTTT. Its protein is CASSHSRVQHF.